The rows below give T cell receptor beta chains drawn from one sample of a study of graft-versus-host responses after intestinal transplantation. Measured with immunoSEQ multiplex PCR; TCRdb has only the in-frame clones, and not every one. The profile covers approximately 92,000 clones, with 75% to 95% appearing a single time and under 6.5% taken by the ten largest. For these receptors, no antigen is known. The starting material was unstimulated CD8+ T cells sorted from spleen or lymph node cells, obtained before intestinal transplant. The receptors derive from a human donor who received an intestinal transplant. Both conserved end residues are part of each CDR3. The order of the fields is V gene, D gene, J gene, clone size, CDR3 DNA, CDR3 protein. D genes are given only for firm matches. Part of the rows lack a size; the others show once, few, many or a class for expanded clones.

TRBV4-2	TRBD2	TRBJ2-7	NA	TGTGCCAGCAGGGCTGGACTAGCGCTCTCCTACGAGCAGTACTTC	CASRAGLALSYEQYF
TRBV19	TRBD1	TRBJ2-5	NA	TGTGCCAGTAGTATAGATCTCGGCCAGGGGGCTGGGACCCAGTACTTC	CASSIDLGQGAGTQYF
TRBV2	NA	TRBJ1-6	once	TGTGCCACCACAGTCGAGGGGGGTACAAGTTCACCCCTCCACTTT	CATTVEGGTSSPLHF
TRBV14	TRBD1	TRBJ2-7	NA	TGTGCCAGCAGCTTTCAAGACAGGGGAAATATCTACGAGCAGTACTTC	CASSFQDRGNIYEQYF
TRBV5-1	NA	TRBJ2-7	NA	TGCGCCAGCAGCTTGGAATGGGGAAGTACGCACGAGCAGTACTTC	CASSLEWGSTHEQYF
TRBV7-3	TRBD1	TRBJ2-5	once	TGTGCCAGCAGCTCCGGACAGGGGTCGGTAGAGACCCAGTACTTC	CASSSGQGSVETQYF
TRBV7-2	NA	TRBJ2-3	NA	TGTGCCAGCGTCAACCAAGGCTGGAATACGCAGTATTTT	CASVNQGWNTQYF
TRBV9	NA	TRBJ2-2	NA	TGTGCCAGCAGCGCGGGGGACTTCAACACCGGGGAGCTGTTTTTT	CASSAGDFNTGELFF
TRBV7-2	NA	TRBJ2-5	NA	TGTGCCAGCAGTTCCCCTCGGACGGACCAAGAGACCCAGTACTTC	CASSSPRTDQETQYF
TRBV27	NA	TRBJ2-1	NA	TGTGCCAGCAGTTTCTCAGGGGTCAATGAGCAGTTCTTC	CASSFSGVNEQFF
TRBV9	TRBD1	TRBJ2-3	NA	TGTGCCAGCAGCGGGGGACAGGATAGCACAGATACGCAGTATTTT	CASSGGQDSTDTQYF
TRBV15	TRBD1	TRBJ2-7	NA	TGTGCCTCCCTCTTACGGACAGGGGCCCCCTACGAGCAGTACTTC	CASLLRTGAPYEQYF
TRBV6-5	TRBD2	TRBJ2-7	NA	TGTGCCAGCAGTCCCGACCTCGGGGGGAGCTACGAGCAGTACTTC	CASSPDLGGSYEQYF
TRBV6-5	NA	TRBJ1-1	NA	TGTGCCAGCAGTTACGGGCCCGGGGACACTGAAGCTTTCTTT	CASSYGPGDTEAFF
TRBV5-4	NA	TRBJ2-3	once	TGTGCCAGCAGCTTTGATCCGGTGCGTAGCACAGATACGCAGTATTTT	CASSFDPVRSTDTQYF
TRBV9	NA	TRBJ2-1	NA	TGTGCCAGCAGCGTAGTGGAGGTCAATGAGCAGTTCTTC	CASSVVEVNEQFF
TRBV2	TRBD2	TRBJ2-1	NA	TGTGCCAGCGTAACCGGGACTACCTCCTACAATGAGCAGTTCTTC	CASVTGTTSYNEQFF
TRBV6-5	NA	TRBJ1-2	few	TGTGCCACGAAGGGGGTCTATGGCTACACCTTC	CATKGVYGYTF